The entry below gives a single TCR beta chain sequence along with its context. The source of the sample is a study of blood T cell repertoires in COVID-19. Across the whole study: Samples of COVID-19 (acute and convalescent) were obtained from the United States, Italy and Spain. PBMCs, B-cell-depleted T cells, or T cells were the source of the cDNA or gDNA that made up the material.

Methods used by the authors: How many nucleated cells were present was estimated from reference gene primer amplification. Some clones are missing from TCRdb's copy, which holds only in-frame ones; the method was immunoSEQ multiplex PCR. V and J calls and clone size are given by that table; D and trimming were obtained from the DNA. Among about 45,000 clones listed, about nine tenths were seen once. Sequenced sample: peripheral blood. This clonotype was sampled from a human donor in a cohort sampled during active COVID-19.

CDR3 in DNA: TGTGCCAGCAGCTTAGATGCCGGGATTTACAATGAGCAGTTCTTC. It encodes CASSLDAGIYNEQFF. This chain links TRBV11-3 with TRBJ2-1; D may be TRBD2 (5 bases). The V and J ends lost 0 bases and 4 bases respectively, with 10 bases between them. CDR3 length: 15 residues. CDR1 is SGHNT, CDR2 YENEEA, per germline.